The T cell receptor (beta chain) under discussion was sequenced for a study of T cells in Graves' hyperthyroidism and ophthalmopathy. Notes on the study in general: Blood also held most thyroid clonotypes expanded beyond 0.001.

The source material, RNA transcripts, was used to amplify TCR beta CDR3 regions. In the first-round RT-PCR of the TCR CDR3, the HTBI primer set was used. A single record per CDR3 protein comes from TCRdb applying MiXCR to the multiplex PCR reads. The sample has about 520,000 distinct CDR3 sequences, roughly a quarter seen once. This clonotype was counted once. Its antigen remains unidentified. CDR3 length: 15 residues. Losses at the gene ends were 8 bases for V and 5 bases for J; bases not matched to a gene: 7. CDR1 and CDR2 from the germline V gene are LNHDA and SQIVND (reference sequence). This TCR was sampled from a woman in her twenties or thirties with Graves' ophthalmopathy. The chain has TRBV19 and TRBJ2-2; TRBD2 matches 11 bases. Sequencing used blood. DNA for the CDR3: TGTGCCAGTTCCCAGGGACTAGCGGTTACCGGGGAGCTGTTTTTT. It codes for CASSQGLAVTGELFF.